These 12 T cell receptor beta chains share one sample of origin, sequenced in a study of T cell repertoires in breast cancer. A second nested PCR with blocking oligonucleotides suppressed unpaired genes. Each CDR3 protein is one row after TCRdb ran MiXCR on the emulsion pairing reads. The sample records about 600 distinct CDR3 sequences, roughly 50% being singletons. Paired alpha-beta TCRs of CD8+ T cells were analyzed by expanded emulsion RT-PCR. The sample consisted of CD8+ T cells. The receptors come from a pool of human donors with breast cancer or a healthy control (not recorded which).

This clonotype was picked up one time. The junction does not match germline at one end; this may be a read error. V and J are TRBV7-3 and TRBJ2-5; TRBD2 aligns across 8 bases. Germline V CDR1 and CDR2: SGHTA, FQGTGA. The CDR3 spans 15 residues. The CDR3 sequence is CASSSHGGAEETQYF. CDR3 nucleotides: TGTGCCAGCAGCTCCCACGGGGGGGCGGAAGAGACCCAATACTTC.

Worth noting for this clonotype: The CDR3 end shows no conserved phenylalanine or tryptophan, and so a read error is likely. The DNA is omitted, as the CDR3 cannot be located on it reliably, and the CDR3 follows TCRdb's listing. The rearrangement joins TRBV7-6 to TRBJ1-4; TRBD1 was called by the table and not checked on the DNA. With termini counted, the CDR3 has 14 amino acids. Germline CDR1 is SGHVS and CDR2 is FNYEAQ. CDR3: CASSAPTANEKLLY.

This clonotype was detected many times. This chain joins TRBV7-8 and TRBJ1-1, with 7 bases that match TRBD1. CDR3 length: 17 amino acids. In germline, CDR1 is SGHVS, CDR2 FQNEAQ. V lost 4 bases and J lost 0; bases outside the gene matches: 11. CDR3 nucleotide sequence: TGTGCCAGCAGCTACGATAGGCAGGGGGGTATGAACACTGAAGCTTTCTTT. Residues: CASSYDRQGGMNTEAFF. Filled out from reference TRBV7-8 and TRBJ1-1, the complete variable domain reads GAGVSQSPRYKVAKRGQDVALRCDPISGHVSLFWYQQALGQGPEFLTYFQNEAQLDKSGLPSDRFFAERPEGSVSTLKIQRTQQEDSAVYLCASSYDRQGGMNTEAFFGQGTRLTVV.

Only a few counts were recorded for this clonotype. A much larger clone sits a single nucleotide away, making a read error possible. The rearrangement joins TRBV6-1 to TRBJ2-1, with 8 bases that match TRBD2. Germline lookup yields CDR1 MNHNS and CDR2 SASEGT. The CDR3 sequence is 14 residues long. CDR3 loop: CASDGGAINNEQFF. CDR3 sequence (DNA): TGCGCCAGCGACGGGGGGGCCATTAACAATGAGCAGTTCTTC.

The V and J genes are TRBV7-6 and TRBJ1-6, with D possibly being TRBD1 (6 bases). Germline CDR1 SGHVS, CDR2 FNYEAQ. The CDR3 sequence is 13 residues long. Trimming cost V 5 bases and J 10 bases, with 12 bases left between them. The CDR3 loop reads CASSSAGESPLHF. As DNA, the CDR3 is TGTGCCAGCAGCAGCGCAGGGGAATCACCCCTCCACTTT. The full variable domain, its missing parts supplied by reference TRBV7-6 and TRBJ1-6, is GAGVSQSPRYKVTKRGQDVALRCDPISGHVSLYWYRQALGQGPEFLTYFNYEAQQDKSGLPNDRFSAERPEGSISTLTIQRTEQRDSAMYRCASSSAGESPLHFGNGTRLTVT.

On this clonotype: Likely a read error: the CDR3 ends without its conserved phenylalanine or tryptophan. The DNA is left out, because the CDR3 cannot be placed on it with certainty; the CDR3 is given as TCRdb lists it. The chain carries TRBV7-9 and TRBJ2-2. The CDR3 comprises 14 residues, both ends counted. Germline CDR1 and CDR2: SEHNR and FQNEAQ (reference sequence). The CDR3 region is CASSPRANIGERGL.

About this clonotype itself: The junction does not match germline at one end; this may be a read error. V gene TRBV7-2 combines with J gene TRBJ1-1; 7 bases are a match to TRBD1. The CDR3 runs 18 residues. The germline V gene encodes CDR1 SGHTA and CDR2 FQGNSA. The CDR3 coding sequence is TGTGCCAGCAGCGCCCAGCCCGGGCAGGGGGGAAGGGATGCTGAGGCTTTCTTT. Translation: CASSAQPGQGGRDAEAFF.

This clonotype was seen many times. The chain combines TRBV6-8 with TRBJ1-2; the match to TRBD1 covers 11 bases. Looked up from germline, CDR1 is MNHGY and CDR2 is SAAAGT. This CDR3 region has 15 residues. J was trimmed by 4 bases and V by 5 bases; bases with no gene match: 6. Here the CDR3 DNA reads TGTGCCAGCAGTCCACGGACAGGGGGCTCCTATGGCTACACCTTC. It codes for CASSPRTGGSYGYTF.

Here the CDR3 DNA reads TGTGCCAGCCGTACCCGAGACGGCGAGCAGTACTTC. This sequence encodes CASRTRDGEQYF. V and J are TRBV27 and TRBJ2-7, with D hard to call. From germline, CDR1 is MNHEY and CDR2 SMNVEV (reference sequence). Trimming shortened V by 8 bases and J by 6 bases, and 14 bases separated the two germline ends. This CDR3 is 12 amino acids long.

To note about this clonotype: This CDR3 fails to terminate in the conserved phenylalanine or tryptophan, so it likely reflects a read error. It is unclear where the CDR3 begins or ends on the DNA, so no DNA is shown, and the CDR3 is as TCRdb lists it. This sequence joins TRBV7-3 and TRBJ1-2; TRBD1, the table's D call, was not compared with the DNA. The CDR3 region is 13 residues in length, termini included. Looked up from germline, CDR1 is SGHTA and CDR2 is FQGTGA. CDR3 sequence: CASSLSGGYGFTL.

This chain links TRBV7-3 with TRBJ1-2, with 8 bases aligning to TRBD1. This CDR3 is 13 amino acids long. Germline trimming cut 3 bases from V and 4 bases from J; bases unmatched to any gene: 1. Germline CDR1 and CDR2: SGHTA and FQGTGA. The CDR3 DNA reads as TGTGCCAGCAGCTTTACAGGGGGCTATGGCTACACCTTC. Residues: CASSFTGGYGYTF. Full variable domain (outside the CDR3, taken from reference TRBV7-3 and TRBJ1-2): GAGVSQTPSNKVTEKGKYVELRCDPISGHTALYWYRQSLGQGPEFLIYFQGTGAADDSGLPNDRFFAVRPEGSVSTLKIQRTERGDSAVYLCASSFTGGYGYTFGSGTRLTVV.

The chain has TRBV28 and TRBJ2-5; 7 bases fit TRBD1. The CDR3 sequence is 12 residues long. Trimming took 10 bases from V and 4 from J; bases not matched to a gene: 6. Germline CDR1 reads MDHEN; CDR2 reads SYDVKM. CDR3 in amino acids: CATMTGPETQYF. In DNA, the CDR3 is TGTGCCACCATGACAGGGCCAGAGACCCAGTACTTC.